This T cell receptor (beta chain) originates from a study of blood T cell repertoires in COVID-19. The overall study: Nucleic acid was either cDNA or gDNA, and it came from T cells, B-cell-depleted T cells, or PBMCs.

This CDR3 spans 12 amino acids. Trimming cost V 3 bases and J 7 bases; bases outside gene matches: 0. Regarding this clone: The same CDR3 can be traced to other DNA sequences in this sample.

As handled by the study authors: Estimated nucleated cell counts came from reference gene primer amplification. TCRdb's copy holds only in-frame clones and misses some; the assay was immunoSEQ multiplex PCR. Clonal size and the V and J genes are those of that table, whereas D and trimming came from the DNA. This sample has some 200,000 clones, with around nine tenths found just once. The sequence derives from a young woman who had recovered from COVID-19. Sequencing was performed on peripheral blood. This chain connects TRBV12-3 or TRBV12-4 to TRBJ2-1; 7 positions agree with TRBD1. The CDR3 here is CASSLTGNEQFF. DNA of the CDR3: TGTGCCAGCAGTTTGACAGGGAATGAGCAGTTCTTC.